A single sample gave rise to the 25 T cell receptor beta chains below, sequenced in a study of cytomegalovirus exposure and HLA in healthy donors. 60 Vbeta and 13 Jbeta primers were used in PCR. The data were produced by immunoSEQ multiplex PCR, yet TCRdb's version contains in-frame clones alone and is incomplete. In the table there are approximately 96,000 clones, around two thirds of which are singletons. Sequencing used PBMCs. The receptors were sampled from a male donor in good health and CMV-seronegative.

This chain joins TRBV28 and TRBJ2-2, with TRBD1 matching over 8 bases. V gave up 6 bases and J gave up 2 bases; unmatched junction bases: 17. This CDR3 has 19 residues. In germline, CDR1 is MDHEN, CDR2 SYDVKM. CDR3 bases: TGTGCCAGCAGCCCAACGGACAGGGCTAAGGGGGTCAACACCGGGGAGCTGTTTTTT. Its protein is CASSPTDRAKGVNTGELFF.

The chain employs TRBV5-1 and TRBJ1-5; no clear D gene. The ends were cut back, 0 bases at V and 3 bases at J, with 7 bases in the middle. Germline CDR1 is SGHRS and CDR2 is YFSETQ. CDR3 length equals 14 residues. CDR3 loop: CASSLGGPNQPQHF. DNA of the CDR3: TGCGCCAGCAGCTTGGGAGGGCCCAATCAGCCCCAGCATTTT.

This clone has a single count. This rearrangement joins TRBV7-2 to TRBJ2-1, with 7 bases identical to TRBD1. The CDR3 is 15 residues long. V was clipped by 6 bases and J by 0 bases; unmatched bases: 5. Germline loops: CDR1 SGHTA, CDR2 FQGNSA. The CDR3 sequence is CASSLQGISYNEQFF. Here the CDR3 DNA reads TGTGCCAGCAGTTTACAGGGGATCTCCTACAATGAGCAGTTCTTC.

This chain uses TRBV28 with TRBJ2-7; a possible D gene is TRBD2 (7 bases). CDR1 MDHEN and CDR2 SYDVKM come from the germline V gene. The V and J ends lost 3 bases and 4 bases respectively, with 10 bases between them. The CDR3 length is 13 residues. The CDR3 sequence is CASSLGGPYEQYF. The CDR3 DNA is TGTGCCAGCAGTTTGGGGGGGCCTTACGAGCAGTACTTC.

This clone has more than one count but fewer than ten. The chain recombines TRBV25-1 with TRBJ2-5, with 11 bases matching TRBD2. The V and J ends lost 6 bases and 5 bases, in that order; junction bases with no gene match: 11. Germline CDR1 and CDR2: MGHDK and SYGVNS. The CDR3 contains 16 residues. The CDR3: CASSVTSGRGAETQYF. The DNA of the CDR3 is TGTGCCAGCAGCGTTACTAGCGGGAGAGGGGCGGAGACCCAGTACTTC.

V and J are TRBV18 and TRBJ1-2, with D perhaps TRBD1 (6 bases). The CDR3 runs to 13 residues. The V gene's germline CDR1 is KGHSH and CDR2 LQKENI. The V and J ends lost 2 bases and 4 bases respectively, with 8 bases between them. DNA for the CDR3: TGTGCCAGCTCACCAACGACAGGCTATGGCTACACCTTC. Translating gives CASSPTTGYGYTF.

This clone was seen a few times. J is TRBJ2-5 and V is TRBV2, with D possibly TRBD1 on 6 matching bases. The CDR3 contains 14 residues. Trimming stripped 4 bases from V and 4 bases from J, with 13 bases between. Germline V CDR1 and CDR2: SNHLY, FYNNEI. As DNA, the CDR3 is TGTGCCAGCAGTGCAGGGGTTATGGGAGAGACCCAGTACTTC. As protein: CASSAGVMGETQYF.

Regarding this clone: Other DNA sequences in the same sample also yield this CDR3. The chain employs TRBV27 and TRBJ2-7, with TRBD2 identical over 10 bases. Germline CDR1 and CDR2: MNHEY and SMNVEV (reference sequence). The ends lost 2 bases at V and 4 bases at J; junction bases unmatched: 5. The CDR3 has 15 amino acids. This CDR3 reads CASSLGSSGSYEQYF. In DNA form, the CDR3 reads TGTGCCAGCAGTTTAGGGTCTAGCGGGAGTTACGAGCAGTACTTC.

The V and J genes are TRBV25-1 and TRBJ1-4; TRBD1 aligns across 10 bases. Trimming at V came to 1 base and at J to 5 bases, leaving 1 base not matched to a gene. Looked up from germline, CDR1 is MGHDK and CDR2 is SYGVNS. This CDR3 has 15 residues. The CDR3 loop is CASSESGQGNEKLFF. The CDR3 DNA reads as TGTGCCAGCAGTGAATCGGGACAGGGGAATGAAAAACTGTTTTTT. The entire variable domain, with the rest obtained from reference TRBV25-1 and TRBJ1-4, is as follows: EADIYQTPRYLVIGTGKKITLECSQTMGHDKMYWYQQDPGMELHLIHYSYGVNSTEKGDLSSESTVSRIRTEHFPLTLESARPSHTSQYLCASSESGQGNEKLFFGSGTQLSVL.

The chain recombines TRBV7-9 with TRBJ1-4; D unresolved. The CDR3 has 13 amino acids. CDR1 SEHNR and CDR2 FQNEAQ come from the germline V gene (reference sequence). V gave up 7 bases and J gave up 4 bases, with 10 bases separating them. CDR3: CASTGMNNEKLFF. For the CDR3, the DNA is TGTGCCAGCACCGGGATGAATAATGAAAAACTGTTTTTT.

This rearrangement joins TRBV10-3 to TRBJ2-1; 7 nucleotides line up with TRBD2. CDR3 length: 15 residues. With V trimmed by 3 bases and J by 1 base, 3 bases remained unmatched. Per germline, CDR1 ENHRY and CDR2 SYGVKD. The CDR3 region is CAISESGVSYNEQFF. DNA for the CDR3: TGTGCCATCAGTGAAAGCGGGGTATCCTACAATGAGCAGTTCTTC.

The chain couples TRBV29-1 to TRBJ2-7, with a possible D match to TRBD2 (5 bases). This CDR3 has 19 amino acids. The ends were cut back, 4 bases at V and 5 bases at J, with 33 bases in the middle. Germline CDR1 SQVTM, CDR2 ANQGSEA. Here the CDR3 DNA reads TGCAGCGTTGCCAAGTATCCCATAGGCGGCGGAGGCGTTCGGGACGAGCAGTACTTC. It is translated as CSVAKYPIGGGGVRDEQYF.

The rearrangement joins TRBV5-4 to TRBJ2-2; no clear D gene. CDR3 size: 14 residues. Germline V gene data show CDR1 as SGHNT and CDR2 as YYREEE (reference sequence). The V end was cut by 0 bases, the J end by 1 base, with 4 bases between. The CDR3 sequence is CASSLAVNTGELFF. The CDR3 DNA sequence: TGTGCCAGCAGCTTGGCAGTGAACACCGGGGAGCTGTTTTTT.

The V and J genes are TRBV14 and TRBJ1-4; no firm D call. Germline loops: CDR1 SGHDN, CDR2 FVKESK. Trimming took off 0 bases at V and 7 bases at J, with 15 bases between the two ends. The CDR3 covers 16 residues. The CDR3 bases are TGTGCCAGCAGCCAAGAAATAGGGCCGCGGGGTGAAAAACTGTTTTTT. This codes for CASSQEIGPRGEKLFF.

This clone has a handful of counts. The V gene is TRBV11-3, the J gene TRBJ2-7; D perhaps matches TRBD2 (5 bases). The CDR3 runs 15 residues. Trimming removed 5 bases at V and 0 bases at J, with 14 bases between. The V gene's germline CDR1 is SGHNT and CDR2 YENEEA. DNA of the CDR3: TGTGCCAGCAGCGAAGGACCGCTAGCCTCCTACGAGCAGTACTTC. It translates to CASSEGPLASYEQYF.

V is TRBV6-6 and J is TRBJ2-5; D perhaps matches TRBD1 (6 bases). TRBJ2-7 matches the DNA end more closely, so the J call is doubtful. CDR1 and CDR2 from the germline V gene are MNHNY and SVGAGI (reference sequence). CDR3 length: 14 residues. The CDR3 loop reads CASSSRTASYEQYF. CDR3 DNA: TGTGCCAGCAGTTCCCGGACAGCTTCCTACGAGCAGTACTTC.

The V and J genes are TRBV7-2 and TRBJ1-4; D possibly corresponds to TRBD1 (6 bases). The V end lost 1 base, the J end lost 8 bases, and 11 bases lay between the germline ends. Germline loops: CDR1 SGHTA, CDR2 FQGNSA. CDR3 size: 14 residues. The chain's CDR3 is CASSLEGGREKLFF. CDR3 in DNA: TGTGCCAGCAGCTTAGAGGGGGGGCGCGAAAAACTGTTTTTT.

This clone was seen once. The chain couples TRBV7-9 to TRBJ2-7, with no clear D. The length of the CDR3 is 11 residues. Germline V gene sequence: CDR1 SEHNR, CDR2 FQNEAQ (reference sequence). Trimming stripped 8 bases from V and 3 bases from J, with 8 bases between. Here the CDR3 reads CASLGNYEQYF. The CDR3 DNA is TGTGCCAGCCTAGGAAACTACGAGCAGTACTTC.

The chain uses TRBV19 and TRBJ1-5; weak D call: TRBD1 (6 bases). Trimming took off 10 bases at V and 1 base at J, with 17 bases between the two ends. This CDR3 is built from 15 residues. Germline V gene lookup returns CDR1 LNHDA and CDR2 SQIVND (reference sequence). CDR3 sequence (DNA): TGTGCCACGAAACCTACAGGGACGAGCAATCAGCCCCAGCATTTT. Translation gives CATKPTGTSNQPQHF.

This clone was detected a few times. The gene calls are TRBV4-2 and TRBJ1-1; tentative D call: TRBD1 (5 bases). V lost 4 bases and J lost 3, with 9 bases in between. Germline CDR1 and CDR2: LGHNA and YNFKEQ. The CDR3 has 13 residues. The CDR3 region is CASSLRGDTEAFF. The DNA for the CDR3 is TGTGCCAGCAGCCTTCGGGGGGACACTGAAGCTTTCTTT.

The CDR3 sequence: CASSFNSGEKLFF. The CDR3 bases are TGTGCCAGCAGCTTCAACAGCGGTGAAAAACTGTTTTTT. The rearrangement links TRBV7-2 to TRBJ1-4; D gene ambiguous. From germline, CDR1 is SGHTA and CDR2 FQGNSA. V shed 3 bases and J shed 7 bases, with 9 bases lying between them. The CDR3 runs 13 residues.

The chain joins TRBV19 to TRBJ2-7, with TRBD2 identical over 10 bases. The CDR3 extends over 17 amino acids. Germline V lookup: CDR1 LNHDA, CDR2 SQIVND (reference sequence). V was clipped by 5 bases and J by 4 bases; unmatched bases: 14. DNA of the CDR3: TGTGCCAGTAGTCCGACACTAGCGGGAAGGGGGTCGTACGAGCAGTACTTC. It translates to CASSPTLAGRGSYEQYF.

Regarding this clone: Other DNA sequences of this sample code for an identical CDR3. The chain employs TRBV27 and TRBJ2-7; TRBD2 matches 12 bases. CDR1 is MNHEY and CDR2 is SMNVEV in the germline V gene (reference sequence). The CDR3 spans 15 residues. After removal of 5 bases from V and 0 bases from J, the junction contained 2 bases not matched to a gene. The chain's CDR3 is CASSLLAGGSYEQYF. The CDR3 nucleotides are TGTGCCAGCAGTCTACTAGCGGGGGGCTCCTACGAGCAGTACTTC.

This clone was observed a few times. The rearrangement links TRBV6-6 to TRBJ1-5; tentatively, D is TRBD1 (5 bases). Germline assignment: CDR1 MNHNY and CDR2 SVGAGI (reference sequence). CDR3 length equals 15 residues. V was clipped by 2 bases and J by 3 bases, with 11 bases between them. The CDR3 loop reads CASSYLGHTNQPQHF. The CDR3 DNA sequence: TGTGCCAGCAGTTACCTCGGACACACCAATCAGCCCCAGCATTTT.

The sample holds one count of this clone. The rearrangement links TRBV4-1 to TRBJ2-2; tentatively, D is TRBD2 (5 bases). This CDR3 contains 17 residues. The germline V gene encodes CDR1 MGHRA and CDR2 YSYEKL. Between the trimmed V and J ends, which lost 1 base and 0 bases, there was a span of 12 bases. CDR3 sequence: CASSQGSDAANTGELFF. The DNA of the CDR3 is TGCGCCAGCAGCCAAGGTAGCGACGCTGCGAACACCGGGGAGCTGTTTTTT.